The 22 T cell receptor beta chains below come from one sample, sequenced in a study of T cells in Graves' hyperthyroidism and ophthalmopathy. Researchers took RNA transcripts and amplified the TCR beta CDR3 regions from them. Researchers ran a first-round RT-PCR on the TCR CDR3 using the HTBI primer set. TCRdb fed the multiplex PCR reads into MiXCR, producing one record per CDR3 protein. The repertoire holds 450,000 to 650,000 distinct CDR3 sequences, with approximately 14% as singletons. The sequenced sample consisted of blood. Receptors originate from a woman under 30 with Graves' ophthalmopathy.

The gene calls are TRBV6-2 or TRBV6-3 and TRBJ2-7; 7 bases agree with TRBD1. The V gene end was trimmed by 0 bases and the J gene end by 2 bases; junction bases not matched to a gene: 7. CDR1 and CDR2 from the germline V gene are MNHEY and SVGEGT. CDR3 length equals 16 residues. The CDR3 bases are TGTGCCAGCAGTTACTCGAAGGGACAGATTACCTACGAGCAGTACTTC. Amino acids: CASSYSKGQITYEQYF.

The chain links TRBV6-1 to TRBJ2-1; D perhaps matches TRBD2 (5 bases). The V gene lost 5 bases and the J gene lost 6 bases, with 20 bases spanning the gap. CDR3 length: 16 residues. Germline V gives CDR1 MNHNS, CDR2 SASEGT. This chain's CDR3 is CASSFYHGPAVNEQFF. CDR3 sequence (DNA): TGTGCCAGCAGTTTCTATCACGGACCAGCGGTCAATGAGCAGTTCTTC.

This clonotype showed up many times. The rearrangement joins TRBV15 to TRBJ1-2; 7 bases fit TRBD1. Germline trimming cut 3 bases from V and 9 bases from J; bases unmatched to any gene: 10. This CDR3 spans 14 amino acids. CDR1 LNHNV and CDR2 YYDKDF come from the germline V gene (reference sequence). In nucleotides, the CDR3 is TGTGCCACCAGCAGCTTCCGGGACAGTGAAAGCTACACCTTC. Its protein product is CATSSFRDSESYTF.

The sample holds many counts of this clonotype. The chain combines TRBV10-3 with TRBJ2-5, with a weak D call TRBD1 (5 bases). The CDR3 has 13 amino acids. V was cut by 10 bases and J by 2 bases, with 14 bases left in between. Germline CDR1 ENHRY, CDR2 SYGVKD. CDR3 protein: CASADSFQETQYF. The CDR3 nucleotides read TGTGCCAGCGCTGACAGCTTTCAAGAGACCCAGTACTTC.

In this sample, this clonotype turned up many times. The chain has TRBV2 and TRBJ1-3; D unresolved. This CDR3 region has 12 residues. V dropped 3 bases and J dropped 4 bases, with 4 bases sitting between them. Germline CDR1 is SNHLY and CDR2 is FYNNEI. The CDR3 nucleotides are TGTGCCAGCAGTGAGGACGGAAACACCATATATTTT. The encoded protein is CASSEDGNTIYF.

This clonotype was recorded many times. This rearrangement joins TRBV7-9 to TRBJ1-5; D call uncertain. Deletions cut 5 bases from V and 7 bases from J, with 9 bases between. Germline assignment: CDR1 SEHNR and CDR2 FQNEAQ (reference sequence). The CDR3 consists of 12 residues. The CDR3 sequence is CASSKQDQPQHF. CDR3 sequence (DNA): TGTGCCAGCAGCAAGCAGGACCAGCCCCAGCATTTT.

This clonotype occurred many times. The genes are TRBV5-1 and TRBJ2-7; weak D call: TRBD1 (6 bases). CDR1 is SGHRS, CDR2 YFSETQ, per germline. CDR3 length: 14 residues. V dropped 0 bases and J dropped 6 bases, with 13 bases sitting between them. CDR3 region: CASSLAARGSEQYF. In DNA form, the CDR3 reads TGCGCCAGCAGCTTGGCGGCCAGGGGAAGCGAGCAGTACTTC. Filled out from reference TRBV5-1 and TRBJ2-7, the complete variable domain reads KAGVTQTPRYLIKTRGQQVTLSCSPISGHRSVSWYQQTPGQGLQFLFEYFSETQRNKGNFPGRFSGRQFSNSRSEMNVSTLELGDSALYLCASSLAARGSEQYFGPGTRLTVT.

This clonotype has a handful of counts. The chain joins TRBV9 to TRBJ2-3, with D perhaps matching TRBD1 (6 bases). Germline V lookup: CDR1 SGDLS, CDR2 YYNGEE. There are 15 residues in the CDR3. Trimming pared 0 bases from V and 6 bases from J, leaving 14 bases between. CDR3 nucleotide sequence: TGTGCCAGCAGCGTAGGGACAGCTATGTCTGATACGCAGTATTTT. It yields the protein CASSVGTAMSDTQYF.

The chain links TRBV25-1 to TRBJ2-5, with D unresolved. The V gene lost 2 bases and the J gene lost 1 base, with 5 bases spanning the gap. In germline, CDR1 is MGHDK, CDR2 SYGVNS. The CDR3 has 13 residues. CDR3 sequence: CASSEGIQETQYF. The DNA of the CDR3 is TGTGCCAGCAGTGAAGGGATCCAAGAGACCCAGTACTTC.

This clonotype has at least ten counts. J is TRBJ1-5 and V is TRBV11-2, with D possibly being TRBD1 (5 bases). V dropped 0 bases and J dropped 6 bases, with 12 bases sitting between them. The V gene's germline CDR1 is SGHAT and CDR2 FQNNGV. CDR3 length equals 15 residues. CDR3 in DNA: TGTGCCAGCAGCTTAGATTACAGGTTTCGTCAGCCCCAGCATTTT. The encoded protein is CASSLDYRFRQPQHF. Variable domain in full (rest from reference TRBV11-2 and TRBJ1-5): EAGVAQSPRYKIIEKRQSVAFWCNPISGHATLYWYQQILGQGPKLLIQFQNNGVVDDSQLPKDRFSAERLKGVDSTLKIQPAKLEDSAVYLCASSLDYRFRQPQHFGDGTRLSIL.

This clonotype was recorded many times. The CDR3 nucleotides are TGTGCCAGCAGTTTCCGAGGGGACGAGCAGTACTTC. Encoded protein: CASSFRGDEQYF. The V and J genes are TRBV12-3 or TRBV12-4 and TRBJ2-7; D possibly uses TRBD1 or TRBD2 (5 bases each). The CDR3 runs 12 residues. Deletions cut 3 bases from V and 5 bases from J, with 8 bases between.

This clonotype has a count of ten or more. The gene calls are TRBV29-1 and TRBJ2-5; tentatively, D is TRBD1 (6 bases). Germline V gene lookup returns CDR1 SQVTM and CDR2 ANQGSEA. Trimming removed 0 bases at V and 2 bases at J, with 10 bases between. This CDR3 spans 14 amino acids. CDR3: CSVEDGGLQETQYF. The CDR3 DNA is TGCAGCGTTGAAGATGGGGGCTTACAAGAGACCCAGTACTTC.

There are many counts of this clonotype. The chain joins TRBV9 to TRBJ1-2; D may be TRBD1 (6 bases). The CDR3 covers 15 residues. Germline V gene lookup returns CDR1 SGDLS and CDR2 YYNGEE. V was trimmed by 3 bases and J by 4 bases, leaving 16 bases between them. As DNA, the CDR3 is TGTGCCAGCAGCGCCCGATCAGGGGATCCCTATGGCTACACCTTC. Residues: CASSARSGDPYGYTF.

This clonotype has at least ten counts. The genes are TRBV20-1 and TRBJ1-5; D not resolved. CDR1 is DFQATT and CDR2 is SNEGSKA in the germline V gene (reference sequence). The germline V and J ends were trimmed by 2 bases and 0 bases, with 11 bases remaining between them. The CDR3 length is 15 residues. CDR3 DNA: TGCAGTGCTAGATTCCTCGGGCCTAGCAATCAGCCCCAGCATTTT. It specifies CSARFLGPSNQPQHF.

This clonotype was picked up a small number of times. The chain links TRBV24-1 to TRBJ1-2, with 7 positions matching TRBD1. V shed 7 bases and J 4 bases; nucleotides not matched to a gene: 2. Germline V gene lookup returns CDR1 KGHDR and CDR2 SFDVKD. The CDR3 is made up of 12 amino acids. This CDR3 is CATSGDSYGYTF. The CDR3 bases are TGTGCCACCAGCGGGGACAGCTATGGCTACACCTTC.

The sample holds many counts of this clonotype. CDR3 in DNA: TGTGCCAGCAGCTTAGTTCGGCGGGAGAGTAGCACAGATACGCAGTATTTT. This encodes CASSLVRRESSTDTQYF. The rearrangement uses TRBV7-9 and TRBJ2-3; TRBD2 matches at 7 bases. The CDR3 runs to 17 residues. Germline V gene data show CDR1 as SEHNR and CDR2 as FQNEAQ (reference sequence). With 1 base clipped from V and 0 bases from J, the junction kept 7 bases outside the gene matches.

The J gene is TRBJ2-4, the V gene TRBV24-1; tentatively, D is TRBD1 (6 bases). The CDR3 spans 14 residues. Germline values: CDR1 KGHDR, CDR2 SFDVKD. Trimming cost V 5 bases and J 8 bases, with 15 bases left between them. The CDR3 DNA reads TGTGCCACCAGTGCCTCGGGACACGGGGACATTCAGTACTTC. It encodes CATSASGHGDIQYF.

This clonotype occurred many times. The chain couples TRBV5-5 to TRBJ1-4; D gene uncertain. Germline loops: CDR1 SGHKS, CDR2 YYEKEE (reference sequence). V lost 0 bases and J lost 2, with 5 bases in between. The CDR3 totals 14 residues. For the CDR3, the DNA is TGTGCCAGCAGCTTGGCCGGGACTAATGAAAAACTGTTTTTT. It is translated as CASSLAGTNEKLFF.

This clonotype came up many times. This chain links TRBV11-2 with TRBJ2-1; D uncertain. This CDR3 comprises 11 residues. The V gene lost 2 bases and the J gene lost 8 bases, with 4 bases spanning the gap. Germline CDR1 SGHAT, CDR2 FQNNGV. CDR3 protein: CASSLSDEQFF. The DNA of the CDR3 is TGTGCCAGCAGCTTATCCGATGAGCAGTTCTTC.

This clonotype has at least ten counts. This chain uses TRBV27 with TRBJ2-5; D possibly corresponds to TRBD1 (6 bases). This CDR3 spans 18 amino acids. Trimming cost V 5 bases and J 2 bases, with 24 bases left between them. CDR1 is MNHEY and CDR2 is SMNVEV in the germline V gene (reference sequence). In DNA form, the CDR3 reads TGTGCCAGCAGTCCCTTCCTTTTCTCCGGGACATATCAAGAGACCCAGTACTTC. Its translation is CASSPFLFSGTYQETQYF.

V gene TRBV4-3 combines with J gene TRBJ2-4; TRBD2 agrees at 12 bases. Losses at the gene ends were 3 bases for V and 2 bases for J; bases not matched to a gene: 8. In germline, CDR1 is LGHNA, CDR2 YSLEER. The CDR3 sequence is 18 residues long. CDR3 nucleotides: TGCGCCAGCAGCCAGAGGACTAGCGGGACGGGTACCAAAAACATTCAGTACTTC. Protein product: CASSQRTSGTGTKNIQYF.

This clonotype was seen at least ten times. This chain connects TRBV5-1 to TRBJ2-5; D possibly corresponds to TRBD1 (6 bases). This CDR3 spans 14 amino acids. V shed 1 base and J shed 5 bases, with 12 bases lying between them. The germline V gene encodes CDR1 SGHRS and CDR2 YFSETQ. In nucleotides, the CDR3 is TGCGCCAGCAGCTTGACAGGGACGGGGGAGACCCAGTACTTC. Translation gives CASSLTGTGETQYF.